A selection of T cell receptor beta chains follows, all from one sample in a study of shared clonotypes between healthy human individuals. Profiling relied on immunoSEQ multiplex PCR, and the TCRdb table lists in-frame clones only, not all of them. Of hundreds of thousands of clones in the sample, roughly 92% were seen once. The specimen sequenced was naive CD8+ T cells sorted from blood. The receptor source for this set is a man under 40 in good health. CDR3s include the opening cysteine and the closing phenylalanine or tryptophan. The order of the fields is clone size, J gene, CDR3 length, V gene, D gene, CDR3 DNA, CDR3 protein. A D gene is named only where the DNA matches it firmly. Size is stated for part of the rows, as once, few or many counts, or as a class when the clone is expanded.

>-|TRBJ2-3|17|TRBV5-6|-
TGTGCCAGCTCGTCTGGGTGGACCGCAACTAGCACAGATACGCAGTATTTT
CASSSGWTATSTDTQYF
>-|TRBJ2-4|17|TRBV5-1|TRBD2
TGCGCCAGCAGCCCCGGTTTCCTAGCGGGAGTTGAGAACATTCAGTACTTC
CASSPGFLAGVENIQYF
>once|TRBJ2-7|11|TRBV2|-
TGTGCCAGCAGTGAAGTTAACGAGCAGTACTTC
CASSEVNEQYF
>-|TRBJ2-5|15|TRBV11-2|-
TGTGCCAGCAGCGCGGAGCAGGGTGCGCAAGAGACCCAGTACTTC
CASSAEQGAQETQYF
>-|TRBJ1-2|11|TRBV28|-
TGTGCCAGCAGTAAGGACTATGGCTACACCTTC
CASSKDYGYTF
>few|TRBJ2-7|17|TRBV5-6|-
TGTGCCAGCAGCCCACCGGGGTCAGGGCTAAACCCCTACGAGCAGTACTTC
CASSPPGSGLNPYEQYF
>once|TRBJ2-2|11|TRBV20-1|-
TGCAGCGCGGAGAGACTGGGGGAGCTGTTTTTT
CSAERLGELFF
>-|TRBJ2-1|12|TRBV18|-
TGTGCCAGCTCACCAATACTCCATGAGCAGTTCTTC
CASSPILHEQFF
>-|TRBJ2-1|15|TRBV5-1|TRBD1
TGCGCCAGCAGCTCCAAGCAGGGGGTATACAATGAGCAGTTCTTC
CASSSKQGVYNEQFF
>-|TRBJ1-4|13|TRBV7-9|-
TGTGCCAGCAGCTTGGGACCGAATGAAAAACTGTTTTTT
CASSLGPNEKLFF
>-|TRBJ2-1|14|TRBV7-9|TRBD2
TGTGCCAGCAGCGACCCGGGGGGTCACAGGCTGCAGTTCTTC
CASSDPGGHRLQFF
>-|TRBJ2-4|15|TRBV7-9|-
TGTGCCAGCAGCCTACCCGGGCAGGGGCGGAACATTCAGTACTTC
CASSLPGQGRNIQYF
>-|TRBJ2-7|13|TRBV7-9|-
TGTGCCAGCAGCCCCAGGAGCTCCTACGAGCAGTACTTC
CASSPRSSYEQYF
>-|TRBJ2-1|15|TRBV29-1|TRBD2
TGCAGCGTTGCCCCAACTAGCGGGAGGACGAGGGAGCAGTTCTTC
CSVAPTSGRTREQFF
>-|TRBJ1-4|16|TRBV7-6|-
TGTGCCAGCAGCGACGCCTACAGTGCAACTAATGAAAAACTGTTTTTT
CASSDAYSATNEKLFF
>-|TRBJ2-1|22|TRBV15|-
TGTGCCACCAGCAGAGGGCCAGGTAGCGCGACACCACCGAGAAGCTCCTACAATGAGCAGTTCTTC
CATSRGPGSATPPRSSYNEQFF
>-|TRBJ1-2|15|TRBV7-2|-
TGTGCCAGCAGCCCGAGCTCTCTAGGGATCTATGGCTACACCTTC
CASSPSSLGIYGYTF
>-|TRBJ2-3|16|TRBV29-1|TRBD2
TGCAGCGTTGAAGGTGGGACTAGCGGGATTGCGTATACGCAGTATTTT
CSVEGGTSGIAYTQYF
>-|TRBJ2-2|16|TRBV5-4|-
TGTGCCAGCAGCACCCCTCAGGGGTTCGGTGCCGGGGAGCTGTTTTTT
CASSTPQGFGAGELFF
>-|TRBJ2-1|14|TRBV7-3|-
TGTGCCAGCAGCTTTGGGGCCTCCTACAATGAGCAGTTCTTC
CASSFGASYNEQFF
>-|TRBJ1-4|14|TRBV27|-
TGTGCCAGCAGTTCCAGATTGACTAATGAAAAACTGTTTTTT
CASSSRLTNEKLFF
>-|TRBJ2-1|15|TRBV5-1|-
TGCGCCAGCAACTCGGTAGGGGACAACTACAATGAGCAGTTCTTC
CASNSVGDNYNEQFF
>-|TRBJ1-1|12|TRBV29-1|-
TGCAGCGTTCTAGCTGGGGACACTGAAGCTTTCTTT
CSVLAGDTEAFF
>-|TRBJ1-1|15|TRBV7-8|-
TGTGCCAGCAGCCCACATCAGGGGTCGAACACTGAAGCTTTCTTT
CASSPHQGSNTEAFF
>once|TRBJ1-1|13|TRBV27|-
TGTGCCAGCAGTTTAACTTGGAACACTGAAGCTTTCTTT
CASSLTWNTEAFF
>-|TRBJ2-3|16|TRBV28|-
TGTGCCAGCAGTTTACCAGGGAGTTTCTTTGCAGATACGCAGTATTTT
CASSLPGSFFADTQYF
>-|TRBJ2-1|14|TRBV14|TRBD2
TGTGCCAGCAGCCAGTTGACGGGAGGCTTAGAGCAGTTCTTC
CASSQLTGGLEQFF
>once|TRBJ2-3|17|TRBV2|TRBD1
TGTGCCAGCACCTTCCTTTCCGGGACAGGGGATGCAGATACGCAGTATTTT
CASTFLSGTGDADTQYF
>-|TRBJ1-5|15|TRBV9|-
TGTGCCAGCAGCGTAGGAGCGGGGGGCAATCAGCCCCAGCATTTT
CASSVGAGGNQPQHF
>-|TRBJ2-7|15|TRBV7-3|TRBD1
TGTGCCAGCAGCTTATCAGACAGGGGGCTGGGAGAGCAGTACTTC
CASSLSDRGLGEQYF
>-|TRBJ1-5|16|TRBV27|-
TGTGCCAGCAGTCCTAGCTCTGGGGACTCGGCTCAGCCCCAGCATTTT
CASSPSSGDSAQPQHF